This T cell receptor (beta chain) is from a study of blood T cell repertoires in COVID-19. V lost 5 bases and J lost 5; bases outside the gene matches: 4. From germline, CDR1 is MNHEY and CDR2 SVGAGI. This CDR3 spans 13 amino acids. The protocol was immunoSEQ multiplex PCR, while the TCRdb copy is restricted to in-frame clones and leaves out a portion. The table records about 73,000 clones, over 75% of them present only once. A note on this clone: The sample has other DNA sequences that encode this CDR3 too.

The receptor's source is a woman aged 55-75 years with acute or convalescent COVID-19. Sequenced input: peripheral blood. The chain is built from TRBV6-5 and TRBJ1-1; 8 nucleotides line up with TRBD1. DNA for the CDR3: TGTGCCAGCAGTCCCAGGGGGCTTACTGAAGCTTTCTTT. Amino acid sequence: CASSPRGLTEAFF.